Listed here are 15 T cell receptor beta chains from one sample, sequenced in a study of cytotoxic CD8 clonotypes in ibrutinib-treated CLL. The data were produced by immunoSEQ multiplex PCR, yet TCRdb's version contains in-frame clones alone and is incomplete. Of about 160,000 clones in the sample, roughly 84% were seen once. Sequences were derived from PBMCs, sampled at disease progression, from a patient treated with ibrutinib. The receptors stem from a human donor with chronic lymphocytic leukemia.

The chain has TRBV5-1 and TRBJ1-1; perhaps TRBD1 as D (5 bases). CDR1 and CDR2 from the germline V gene are SGHRS and YFSETQ. The ends were cut back, 7 bases at V and 3 bases at J, with 13 bases in the middle. The CDR3 runs to 13 residues. The CDR3 nucleotides read TGCGCCAGCGGGCAGGGTAAGGACACTGAAGCTTTCTTT. Residues: CASGQGKDTEAFF.

The chain combines TRBV5-1 with TRBJ2-1; TRBD2 matches at 14 bases. The CDR3 spans 18 residues. CDR1 and CDR2 from the germline V gene are SGHRS and YFSETQ. The trim removed 0 bases at V and 8 bases at J, leaving 10 bases unmatched. CDR3 residues: CASSLGLAGGPLLDEQFF. In DNA form, the CDR3 reads TGCGCCAGCAGCTTGGGACTAGCGGGAGGGCCTTTATTGGATGAGCAGTTCTTC.

This clone was picked up a small number of times. The chain's CDR3 is CATSRDLLAGAGANVLTF. Here the CDR3 DNA reads TGTGCCACCAGCAGAGATTTACTAGCGGGAGCTGGGGCCAACGTCCTGACTTTC. The chain carries TRBV15 and TRBJ2-6; 11 positions agree with TRBD2. The CDR3 is made up of 18 amino acids. The germline V gene encodes CDR1 LNHNV and CDR2 YYDKDF (reference sequence). With V trimmed by 0 bases and J by 2 bases, 3 bases remained unmatched.

The gene calls are TRBV29-1 and TRBJ2-7, with 14 bases fitting TRBD2. Trimming removed 4 bases from V and 5 bases from J; junction bases left unmatched: 4. The CDR3 covers 14 residues. CDR1 SQVTM and CDR2 ANQGSEA come from the germline V gene. The CDR3 region is CSVGGGLAGDEQYF. The CDR3 region has the DNA TGCAGCGTTGGAGGGGGACTAGCGGGAGACGAGCAGTACTTC.

The rearrangement uses TRBV14 and TRBJ2-2; 7 bases line up with TRBD2. Germline CDR1 and CDR2: SGHDN and FVKESK. J was trimmed by 4 bases and V by 1 base; bases with no gene match: 3. This CDR3 has 15 residues. The CDR3, as DNA: TGTGCCAGCAGCCAAGTATCGGGGGGCACCGGGGAGCTGTTTTTT. It yields the protein CASSQVSGGTGELFF.

The chain combines TRBV7-8 with TRBJ1-3, with D tentatively TRBD1 (5 bases). The V and J ends lost 4 bases and 7 bases respectively, with 17 bases between them. The CDR3 spans 15 residues. Looked up from germline, CDR1 is SGHVS and CDR2 is FQNEAQ. For the CDR3, the DNA is TGTGCCAGCAGCTCTATAAGGGGTCCGGGTAACACCATATATTTT. Translated: CASSSIRGPGNTIYF.

The rearrangement joins TRBV5-1 to TRBJ2-7; D possibly corresponds to TRBD1 (5 bases). From germline, CDR1 is SGHRS and CDR2 YFSETQ. The length of the CDR3 is 14 residues. V dropped 0 bases and J dropped 5 bases, with 12 bases sitting between them. The CDR3: CASSLVSGFDEQYF. The CDR3 DNA reads TGCGCCAGCAGCTTGGTGTCAGGGTTCGACGAGCAGTACTTC.

In DNA form, the CDR3 reads TGTGCCAGCAGCCCGCGACTAGCGGGAGCGGAGACCCAGTACTTC. Translating gives CASSPRLAGAETQYF. J is TRBJ2-5 and V is TRBV7-9, with 12 bases lining up with TRBD2. The length of the CDR3 is 15 residues. J was trimmed by 5 bases and V by 5 bases; bases with no gene match: 6. The germline V gene has CDR1 SEHNR and CDR2 FQNEAQ (reference sequence). The variable domain in full, with the rest retrieved from reference TRBV7-9 and TRBJ2-5, is DTGVSQNPRHKITKRGQNVTFRCDPISEHNRLYWYRQTLGQGPEFLTYFQNEAQLEKSRLLSDRFSAERPKGSFSTLEIQRTEQGDSAMYLCASSPRLAGAETQYFGPGTRLLVL.

This clone was detected a few times. CDR3 sequence: CASSLSNQPQHF. The CDR3 DNA is TGTGCCAGCAGCTTAAGCAATCAGCCCCAGCATTTT. The J gene is TRBJ1-5, the V gene TRBV7-9; no clear D gene. Germline lookup yields CDR1 SEHNR and CDR2 FQNEAQ (reference sequence). Trimming took 2 bases from V and 1 from J, leaving 0 bases between them. CDR3 size: 12 residues.

The chain recombines TRBV7-8 with TRBJ1-1; no clear D gene. V lost 5 bases to trimming and J lost 7 bases, with 8 bases between them. The CDR3 consists of 11 residues. Germline V CDR1 and CDR2: SGHVS, FQNEAQ. CDR3 DNA sequence: TGTGCCAGCAGCACCCGTGATGAAGCTTTCTTT. Translated, it gives CASSTRDEAFF. Drawing the rest from reference TRBV7-8 and TRBJ1-1, the complete variable domain is GAGVSQSPRYKVAKRGQDVALRCDPISGHVSLFWYQQALGQGPEFLTYFQNEAQLDKSGLPSDRFFAERPEGSVSTLKIQRTQQEDSAVYLCASSTRDEAFFGQGTRLTVV.

This clone came up once. Additional DNA sequences in this sample encode the identical CDR3. The gene calls are TRBV5-1 and TRBJ2-2; the match to TRBD1 covers 7 bases. The trim removed 1 base at V and 2 bases at J, leaving 2 bases unmatched. Germline assignment: CDR1 SGHRS and CDR2 YFSETQ. CDR3 length: 15 residues. CDR3 DNA sequence: TGCGCCAGCAGCTTGCGACAGGGCAACACCGGGGAGCTGTTTTTT. This translates into CASSLRQGNTGELFF.

The chain carries TRBV7-3 and TRBJ2-1; no definite D call. The V end was cut by 3 bases, the J end by 0 bases, with 12 bases between. The germline V gene encodes CDR1 SGHTA and CDR2 FQGTGA. The CDR3 runs to 16 residues. CDR3 in amino acids: CASSLSPDRSYNEQFF. The CDR3 bases are TGTGCCAGCAGCTTGTCTCCTGATCGCTCCTACAATGAGCAGTTCTTC.

CDR3 in amino acids: CASSMTKSTSGNTIYF. In DNA, the CDR3 is TGCGCCAGCAGCATGACAAAGAGCACGTCTGGAAACACCATATATTTT. This chain links TRBV5-1 with TRBJ1-3, with D unclear. V gave up 4 bases and J gave up 1 base, with 15 bases separating them. The CDR3 has 16 residues. Germline assignment: CDR1 SGHRS and CDR2 YFSETQ.

V usage is TRBV5-1 and J usage is TRBJ1-2; D unresolved. The CDR3 contains 14 residues. Trimming removed 1 base at V and 4 bases at J, with 11 bases between. CDR1 and CDR2 (germline): SGHRS, YFSETQ. CDR3 sequence: CASSLSGGVYGYTF. Here the CDR3 DNA reads TGCGCCAGCAGCTTGTCCGGTGGAGTCTATGGCTACACCTTC.

Comment on this clone: The germline gene is not matched at one end of the junction; a read error may be the cause. The rearrangement uses TRBV5-6 and TRBJ2-7, with 7 bases fitting TRBD2. CDR1 is SGHDT, CDR2 YYEEEE, per germline. The CDR3 extends over 12 amino acids. DNA for the CDR3: TGTGCCAGCAGCACGGGGGACTATTCGTCCCTCTTC. This translates into CASSTGDYSSLF.